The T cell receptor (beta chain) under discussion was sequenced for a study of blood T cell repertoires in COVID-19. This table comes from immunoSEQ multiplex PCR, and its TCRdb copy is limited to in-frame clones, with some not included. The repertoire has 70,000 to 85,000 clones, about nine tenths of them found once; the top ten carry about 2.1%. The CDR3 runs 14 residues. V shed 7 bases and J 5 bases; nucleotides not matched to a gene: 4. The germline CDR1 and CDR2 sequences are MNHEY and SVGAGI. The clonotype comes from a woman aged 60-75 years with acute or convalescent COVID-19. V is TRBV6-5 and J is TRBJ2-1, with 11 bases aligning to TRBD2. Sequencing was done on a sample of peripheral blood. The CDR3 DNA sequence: TGTGCCAGCACCCTACTAGCGGGAGACAATGAGCAGTTCTTC. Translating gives CASTLLAGDNEQFF.